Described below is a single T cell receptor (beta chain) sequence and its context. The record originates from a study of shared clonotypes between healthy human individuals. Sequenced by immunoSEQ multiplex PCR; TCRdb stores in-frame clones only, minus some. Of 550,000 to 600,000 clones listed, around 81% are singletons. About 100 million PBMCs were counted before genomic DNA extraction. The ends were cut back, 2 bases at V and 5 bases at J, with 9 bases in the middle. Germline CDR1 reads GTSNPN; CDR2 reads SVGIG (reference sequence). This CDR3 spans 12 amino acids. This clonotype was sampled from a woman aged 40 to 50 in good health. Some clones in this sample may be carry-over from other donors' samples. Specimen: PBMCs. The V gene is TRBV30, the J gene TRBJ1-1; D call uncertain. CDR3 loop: CAWSTMGTEAFF. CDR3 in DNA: TGTGCCTGGAGTACCATGGGGACTGAAGCTTTCTTT.